This is a list of T cell receptor beta chains from one sample in a study of cytomegalovirus exposure and HLA in healthy donors. Libraries were prepared by immunoSEQ multiplex PCR; TCRdb keeps only in-frame clonotypes and omits some of them. The sample yields under 200,000 clones, approximately 80% seen once. The sequencing sample was made of PBMCs. These receptors came from a male donor in good health and CMV-seropositive. The conserved cysteine and the conserved F or W are not part of the CDR3 here. Fields, in order: V gene, D gene, CDR3 protein. D genes are given only for firm matches.

>TRBV27|NA
ASSIRGTNEKLF
>TRBV27|NA
ASSFLGTNEQF
>TRBV27|NA
ASSSSYGELF
>TRBV28|NA
ASSLCRGRMY
>TRBV18|NA
ASSPWELF
>TRBV11-2|NA
ASSLISGAAGEQF
>TRBV7-2|TRBD2
ASSQRGGREREQY
>TRBV19|TRBD1
ASRLAGTGANTGELF
>TRBV6-5|NA
ASSYSPGDKEKLF
>TRBV5-6|TRBD1
ASSLGPGGHETQY
>TRBV19|TRBD2
ASSLLAGGTRDEQF
>TRBV19|NA
ASSIKQGSPSGNTIY
>TRBV9|TRBD1
ASSPSPGGTGSNSPLH
>TRBV28|NA
ASSLAGAQLNTEAF
>TRBV6-1|TRBD1
ASSDLDRAGYEQY
>TRBV7-2|NA
ASRRHGLSNEQF
>TRBV4-1|NA
ASSTSPDTQY
>TRBV6-4|TRBD2
ASSDYSGGPGEQF
>TRBV5-1|NA
ASSSAGPRETQY
>TRBV7-6|NA
ASSPEGFQETQY
>TRBV4-2|TRBD2
ASSQVAGETYEQY
>TRBV7-2|NA
ASSLMGANEQF
>TRBV30|NA
AWNTGNSAEAF
>TRBV5-1|TRBD2
ARIKNKDSGGYNEQF
>TRBV27|TRBD2
ASSLVGTSGTQSYEQY
>TRBV7-2|NA
ASSMGLPGPF
>TRBV7-7|NA
ASSLGSGYTQY
>TRBV18|NA
ASSRYEQY
>TRBV7-6|TRBD2
ASSFVAGANTGELF
>TRBV5-5|NA
ASSFPGYNEQF
>TRBV13|NA
ASSQDSYGYT
>TRBV4-2|NA
ASSQVGGNTEAF
>TRBV10-3|TRBD2
AISDRASGRIGELF
>TRBV19|TRBD2
ASSSGLAGANEQF
>TRBV7-9|NA
SSSLEAREEQY
>TRBV15|NA
ATSSPSQSGYT
>TRBV5-6|NA
ASSLGVRGGYGYT
>TRBV7-9|TRBD2
SSSIGVLGRD
>TRBV6-5|TRBD1
ATQGTGKADTQY
>TRBV6-5|TRBD1
ASRRPGTGDYGYT
>TRBV5-4|NA
ASSWAGRDYNSPLH
>TRBV7-9|NA
ASSLGGRYEQY
>TRBV6-4|NA
ASSEEEGTYEQY
>TRBV2|TRBD1
ASRDPSGGFVYEQY
>TRBV7-9|TRBD2
ASSQRSGRGTGELF
>TRBV7-2|TRBD1
AGGDRAGNTIY
>TRBV27|NA
ASSKTQGPAQNQPQH
>TRBV6-1|NA
ASTPGLSPGYEQY
>TRBV5-5|NA
ASSLRASYEQY
>TRBV5-4|TRBD2
ASSWGAGGGTQY
>TRBV19|TRBD1
ASSLRAGGTGGRGTSQPQH
>TRBV6-5|NA
ASSYSAPLSTDTQY
>TRBV9|TRBD1
ASSLTGGDYGYT
>TRBV7-6|TRBD2
ASSLRATSGSGNEQF
>TRBV14|NA
ASNGNPWSYGYT